This T cell receptor beta chain was obtained from a study of T cell changes during pregnancy in multiple sclerosis. Sequencing was performed with immunoSEQ multiplex PCR; in TCRdb, only in-frame clones are kept and a portion is missing. The table shows 50,000 to 70,000 clones, with about nine tenths occurring only once. This TCR came from a female donor with multiple sclerosis, enrolled in a pregnancy study. The sequences come from peripheral blood, collected in the second trimester of pregnancy.

The CDR3 DNA is TGTGCCAGCAGTTACCGGGACATCTACGAGACCCAGTACTTC. It specifies CASSYRDIYETQYF. This chain joins TRBV5-4 and TRBJ2-5, with D maybe TRBD1 (6 bases). V dropped 5 bases and J dropped 5 bases, with 16 bases sitting between them. CDR1 and CDR2 (germline): SGHNT, YYREEE (reference sequence). The CDR3 sequence is 14 residues long. Combining the CDR3 with reference TRBV5-4 and TRBJ2-5 gives the whole variable domain ETGVTQSPTHLIKTRGQQVTLRCSSQSGHNTVSWYQQALGQGPQFIFQYYREEENGRGNFPPRFSGLQFPNYSSELNVNALELDDSALYLCASSYRDIYETQYFGPGTRLLVL.